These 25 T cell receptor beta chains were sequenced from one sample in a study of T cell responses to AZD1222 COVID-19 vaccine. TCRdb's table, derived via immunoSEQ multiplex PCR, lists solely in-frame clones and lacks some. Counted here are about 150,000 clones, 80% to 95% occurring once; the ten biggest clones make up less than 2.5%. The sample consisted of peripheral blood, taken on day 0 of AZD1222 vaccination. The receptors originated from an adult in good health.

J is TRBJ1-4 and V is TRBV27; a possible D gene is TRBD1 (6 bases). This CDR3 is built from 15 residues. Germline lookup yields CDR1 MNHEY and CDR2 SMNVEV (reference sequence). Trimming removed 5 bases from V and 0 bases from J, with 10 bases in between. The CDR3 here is CASSRGGATNEKLFF. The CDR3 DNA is TGTGCCAGCAGTAGGGGGGGAGCAACTAATGAAAAACTGTTTTTT.

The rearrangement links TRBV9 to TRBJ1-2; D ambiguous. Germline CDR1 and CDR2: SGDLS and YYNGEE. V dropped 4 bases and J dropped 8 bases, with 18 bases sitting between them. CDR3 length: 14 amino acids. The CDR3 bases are TGTGCCAGCAGCCCCCTCGGGTTTACTTGGGGCTACACCTTC. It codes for CASSPLGFTWGYTF.

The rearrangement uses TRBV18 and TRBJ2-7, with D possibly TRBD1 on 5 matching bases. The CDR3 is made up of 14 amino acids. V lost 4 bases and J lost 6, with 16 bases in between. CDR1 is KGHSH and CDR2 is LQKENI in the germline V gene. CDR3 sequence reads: CASSQLTGISEQYF. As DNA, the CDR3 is TGTGCCAGCTCACAACTAACAGGCATAAGCGAGCAGTACTTC. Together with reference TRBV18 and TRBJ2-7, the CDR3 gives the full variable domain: NAGVMQNPRHLVRRRGQEARLRCSPMKGHSHVYWYRQLPEEGLKFMVYLQKENIIDESGMPKERFSAEFPKEGPSILRIQQVVRGDSAAYFCASSQLTGISEQYFGPGTRLTVT.

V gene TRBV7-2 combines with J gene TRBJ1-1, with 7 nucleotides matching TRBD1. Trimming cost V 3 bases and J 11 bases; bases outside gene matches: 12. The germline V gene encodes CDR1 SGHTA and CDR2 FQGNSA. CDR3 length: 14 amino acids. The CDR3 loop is CASSLQTGREDAFF. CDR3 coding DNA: TGTGCCAGCAGCTTGCAGACAGGGCGTGAGGATGCTTTCTTT.

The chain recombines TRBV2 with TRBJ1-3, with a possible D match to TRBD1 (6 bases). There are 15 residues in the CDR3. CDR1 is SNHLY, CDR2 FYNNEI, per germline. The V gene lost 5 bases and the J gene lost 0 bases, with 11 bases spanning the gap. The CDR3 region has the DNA TGTGCCAGCAGTCGACAGGCGCACTCTGGAAACACCATATATTTT. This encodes CASSRQAHSGNTIYF.

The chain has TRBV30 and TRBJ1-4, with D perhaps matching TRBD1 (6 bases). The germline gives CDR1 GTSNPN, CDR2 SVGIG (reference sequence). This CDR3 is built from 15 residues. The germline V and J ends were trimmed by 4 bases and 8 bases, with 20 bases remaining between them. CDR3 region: CAWTLGGAEFEKLFF. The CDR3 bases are TGTGCCTGGACCCTTGGGGGGGCCGAGTTCGAAAAACTGTTTTTT.

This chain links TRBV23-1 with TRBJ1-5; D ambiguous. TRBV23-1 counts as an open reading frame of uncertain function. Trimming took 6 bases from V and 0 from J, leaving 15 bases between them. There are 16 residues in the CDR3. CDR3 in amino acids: CASRLSSGYSNQPQHF. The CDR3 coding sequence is TGCGCCAGCAGACTATCATCAGGTTATAGCAATCAGCCCCAGCATTTT.

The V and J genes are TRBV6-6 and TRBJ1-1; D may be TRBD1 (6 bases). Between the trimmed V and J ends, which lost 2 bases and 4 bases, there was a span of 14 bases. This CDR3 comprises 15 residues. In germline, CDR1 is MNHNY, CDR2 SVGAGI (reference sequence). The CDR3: CASSYRRGGVTEAFF. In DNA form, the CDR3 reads TGTGCCAGCAGTTACCGGAGGGGGGGGGTCACTGAAGCTTTCTTT.

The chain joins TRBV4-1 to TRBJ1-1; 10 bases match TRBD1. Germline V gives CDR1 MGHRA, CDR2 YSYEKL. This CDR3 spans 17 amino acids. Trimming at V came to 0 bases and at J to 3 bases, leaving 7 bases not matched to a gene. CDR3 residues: CASSQEGQGTVYTEAFF. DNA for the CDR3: TGCGCCAGCAGCCAAGAGGGACAGGGGACAGTTTACACTGAAGCTTTCTTT.

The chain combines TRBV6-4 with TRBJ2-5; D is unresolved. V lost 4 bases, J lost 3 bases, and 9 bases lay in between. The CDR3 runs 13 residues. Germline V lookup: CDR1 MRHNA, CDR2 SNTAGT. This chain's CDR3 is CASSAQKKETQYF. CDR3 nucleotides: TGTGCCAGCAGTGCCCAGAAAAAAGAGACCCAGTACTTC.

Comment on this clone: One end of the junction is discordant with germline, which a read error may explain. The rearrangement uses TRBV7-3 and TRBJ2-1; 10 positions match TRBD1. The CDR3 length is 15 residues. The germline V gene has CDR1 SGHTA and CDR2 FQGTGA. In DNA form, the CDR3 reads TGTGCCAGCAGCGGATACGGGACAGGGGACAAAGAGCAGTTCTTC. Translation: CASSGYGTGDKEQFF.

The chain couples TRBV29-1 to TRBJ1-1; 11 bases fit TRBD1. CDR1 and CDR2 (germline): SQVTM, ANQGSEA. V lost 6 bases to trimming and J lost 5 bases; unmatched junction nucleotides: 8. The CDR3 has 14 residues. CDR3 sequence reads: CSVRSGTGGTEAFF. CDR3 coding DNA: TGCAGCGTCCGTTCCGGGACAGGGGGGACTGAAGCTTTCTTT.

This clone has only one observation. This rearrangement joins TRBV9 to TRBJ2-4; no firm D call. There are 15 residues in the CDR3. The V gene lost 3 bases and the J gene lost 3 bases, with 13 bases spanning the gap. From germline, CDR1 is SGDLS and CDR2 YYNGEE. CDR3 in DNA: TGTGCCAGCAGCGGCGGTCCCCCAGACAAAAACATTCAGTACTTC. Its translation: CASSGGPPDKNIQYF.

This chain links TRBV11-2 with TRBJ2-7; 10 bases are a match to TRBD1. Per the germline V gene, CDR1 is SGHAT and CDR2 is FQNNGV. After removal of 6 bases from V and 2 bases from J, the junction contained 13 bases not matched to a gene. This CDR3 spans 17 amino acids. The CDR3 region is CASRTWVSGQGTYEQYF. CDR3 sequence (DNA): TGTGCCAGCAGGACCTGGGTATCGGGACAGGGGACCTACGAGCAGTACTTC. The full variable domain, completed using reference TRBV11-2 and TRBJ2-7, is EAGVAQSPRYKIIEKRQSVAFWCNPISGHATLYWYQQILGQGPKLLIQFQNNGVVDDSQLPKDRFSAERLKGVDSTLKIQPAKLEDSAVYLCASRTWVSGQGTYEQYFGPGTRLTVT.

The DNA of the CDR3 is TGCGCCAGCAGCTTGGCTGAGGCAGGGGGAACCCAGTACTTC. It codes for CASSLAEAGGTQYF. This chain links TRBV5-1 with TRBJ2-5; the match to TRBD1 covers 7 bases. The V gene end was trimmed by 0 bases and the J gene end by 8 bases; junction bases not matched to a gene: 7. This CDR3 has 14 amino acids. CDR1 is SGHRS, CDR2 YFSETQ, per germline.

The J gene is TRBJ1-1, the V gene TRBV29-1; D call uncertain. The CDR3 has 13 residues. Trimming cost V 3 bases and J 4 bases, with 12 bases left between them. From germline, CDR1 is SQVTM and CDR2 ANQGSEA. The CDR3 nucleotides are TGCAGCGTTGAGGAGGGAAAAGGCACTGAAGCTTTCTTT. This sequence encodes CSVEEGKGTEAFF.

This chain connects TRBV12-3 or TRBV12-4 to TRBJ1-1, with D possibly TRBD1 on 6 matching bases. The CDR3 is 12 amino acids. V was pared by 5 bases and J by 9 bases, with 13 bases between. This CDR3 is CASSRDTGKAFF. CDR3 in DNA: TGTGCCAGCAGTAGGGACACTGGAAAAGCTTTCTTT.

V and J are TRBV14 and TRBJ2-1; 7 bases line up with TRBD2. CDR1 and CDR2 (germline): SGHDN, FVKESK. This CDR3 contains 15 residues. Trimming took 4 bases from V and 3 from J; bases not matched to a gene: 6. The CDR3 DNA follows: TGTGCCAGCAGCCCCCCCGGACTAGACTACAATGAGCAGTTCTTC. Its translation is CASSPPGLDYNEQFF. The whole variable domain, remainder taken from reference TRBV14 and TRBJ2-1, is EAGVTQFPSHSVIEKGQTVTLRCDPISGHDNLYWYRRVMGKEIKFLLHFVKESKQDESGMPNNRFLAERTGGTYSTLKVQPAELEDSGVYFCASSPPGLDYNEQFFGPGTRLTVL.

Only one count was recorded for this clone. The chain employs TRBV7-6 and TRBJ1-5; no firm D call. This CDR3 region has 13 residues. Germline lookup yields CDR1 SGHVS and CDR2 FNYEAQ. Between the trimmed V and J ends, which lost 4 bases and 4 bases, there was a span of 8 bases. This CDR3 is CASSSDWNQPQHF. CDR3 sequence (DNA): TGTGCCAGCAGCTCCGACTGGAATCAGCCCCAGCATTTT.

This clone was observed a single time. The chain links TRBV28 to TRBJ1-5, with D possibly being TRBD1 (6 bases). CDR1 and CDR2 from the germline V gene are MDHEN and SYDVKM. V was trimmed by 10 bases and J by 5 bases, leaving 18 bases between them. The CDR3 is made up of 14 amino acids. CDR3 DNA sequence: TGTGCCACAACTAACCTCGGGGGCTATCAGCCCCAGCATTTT. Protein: CATTNLGGYQPQHF.

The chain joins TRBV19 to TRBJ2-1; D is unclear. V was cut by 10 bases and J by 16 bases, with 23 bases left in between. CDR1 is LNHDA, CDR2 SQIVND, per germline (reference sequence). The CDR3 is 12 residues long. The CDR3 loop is CAKLPPGPLVFF. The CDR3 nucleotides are TGTGCCAAACTCCCTCCGGGCCCTTTAGTCTTCTTC.

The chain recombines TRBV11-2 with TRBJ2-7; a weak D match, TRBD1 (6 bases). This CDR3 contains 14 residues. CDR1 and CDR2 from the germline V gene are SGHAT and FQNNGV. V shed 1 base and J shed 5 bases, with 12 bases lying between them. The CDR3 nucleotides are TGTGCCAGCAGCTTAGTAGGGGGAAGGAACGAGCAGTACTTC. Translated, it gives CASSLVGGRNEQYF.

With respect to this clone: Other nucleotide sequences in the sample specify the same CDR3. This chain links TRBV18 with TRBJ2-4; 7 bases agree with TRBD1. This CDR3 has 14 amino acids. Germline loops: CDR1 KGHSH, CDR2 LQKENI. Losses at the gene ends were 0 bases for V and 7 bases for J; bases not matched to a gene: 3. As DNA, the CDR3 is TGTGCCAGCTCACCACCGGGACAGCAGAACATTCAGTACTTC. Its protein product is CASSPPGQQNIQYF. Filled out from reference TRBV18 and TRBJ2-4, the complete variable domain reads NAGVMQNPRHLVRRRGQEARLRCSPMKGHSHVYWYRQLPEEGLKFMVYLQKENIIDESGMPKERFSAEFPKEGPSILRIQQVVRGDSAAYFCASSPPGQQNIQYFGAGTRLSVL.

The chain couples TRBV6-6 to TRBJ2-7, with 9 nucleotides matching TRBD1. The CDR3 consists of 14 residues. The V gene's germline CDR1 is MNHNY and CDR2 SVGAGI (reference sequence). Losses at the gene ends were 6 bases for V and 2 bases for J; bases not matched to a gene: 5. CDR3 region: CASRGTGRPYEQYF. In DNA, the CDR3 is TGTGCCAGCAGGGGGACAGGGCGCCCCTACGAGCAGTACTTC.

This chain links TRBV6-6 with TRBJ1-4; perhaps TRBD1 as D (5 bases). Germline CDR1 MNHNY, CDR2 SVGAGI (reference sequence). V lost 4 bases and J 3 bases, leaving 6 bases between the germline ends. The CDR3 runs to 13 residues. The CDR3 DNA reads TGTGCCAGCAGTTGGGGCGCTAATGAAAAACTGTTTTTT. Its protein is CASSWGANEKLFF.